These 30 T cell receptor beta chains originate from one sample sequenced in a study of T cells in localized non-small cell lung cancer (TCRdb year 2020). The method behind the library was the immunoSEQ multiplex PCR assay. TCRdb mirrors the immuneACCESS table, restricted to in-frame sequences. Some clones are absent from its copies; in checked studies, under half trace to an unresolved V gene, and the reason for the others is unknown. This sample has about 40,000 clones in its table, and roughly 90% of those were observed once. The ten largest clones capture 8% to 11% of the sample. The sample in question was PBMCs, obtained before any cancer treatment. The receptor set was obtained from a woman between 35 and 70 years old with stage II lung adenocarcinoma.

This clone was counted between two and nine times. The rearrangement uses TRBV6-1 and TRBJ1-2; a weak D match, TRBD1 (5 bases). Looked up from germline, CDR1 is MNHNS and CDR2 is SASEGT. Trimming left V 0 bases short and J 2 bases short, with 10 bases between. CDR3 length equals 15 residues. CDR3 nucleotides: TGTGCCAGCAGTGAAGCGTTGGCAGGGAACTATGGCTACACCTTC. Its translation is CASSEALAGNYGYTF.

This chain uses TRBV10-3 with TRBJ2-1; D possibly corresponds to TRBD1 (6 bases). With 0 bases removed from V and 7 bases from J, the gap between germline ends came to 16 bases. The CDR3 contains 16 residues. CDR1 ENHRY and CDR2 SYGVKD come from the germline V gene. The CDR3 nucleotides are TGTGCCATCAGTGAGTCCCCCTCAGGGGTTAAGAATGAGCAGTTCTTC. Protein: CAISESPSGVKNEQFF.

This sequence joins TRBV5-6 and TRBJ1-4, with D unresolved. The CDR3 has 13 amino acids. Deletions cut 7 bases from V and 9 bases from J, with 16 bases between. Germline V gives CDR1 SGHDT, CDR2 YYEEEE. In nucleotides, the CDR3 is TGTGCCAGCCACGACCCGCAGGTCCAAAAACTGTTTTTT. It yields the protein CASHDPQVQKLFF.

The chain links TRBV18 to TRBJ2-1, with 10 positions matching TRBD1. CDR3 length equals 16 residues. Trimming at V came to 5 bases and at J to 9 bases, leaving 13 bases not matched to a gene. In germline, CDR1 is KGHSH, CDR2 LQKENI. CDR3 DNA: TGTGCCAGCTCAATTATGGACAGGGGGAAATTCGTTGAGCAGTTCTTC. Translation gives CASSIMDRGKFVEQFF. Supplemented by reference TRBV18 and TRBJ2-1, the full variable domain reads NAGVMQNPRHLVRRRGQEARLRCSPMKGHSHVYWYRQLPEEGLKFMVYLQKENIIDESGMPKERFSAEFPKEGPSILRIQQVVRGDSAAYFCASSIMDRGKFVEQFFGPGTRLTVL.

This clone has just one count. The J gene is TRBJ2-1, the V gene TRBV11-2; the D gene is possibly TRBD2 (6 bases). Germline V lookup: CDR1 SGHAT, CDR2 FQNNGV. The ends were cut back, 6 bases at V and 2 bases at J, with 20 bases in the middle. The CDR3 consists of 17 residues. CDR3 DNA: TGTGCCAGCAGAGAGAGCATCGGGCGGGACGCCTACAATGAGCAGTTCTTC. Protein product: CASRESIGRDAYNEQFF.

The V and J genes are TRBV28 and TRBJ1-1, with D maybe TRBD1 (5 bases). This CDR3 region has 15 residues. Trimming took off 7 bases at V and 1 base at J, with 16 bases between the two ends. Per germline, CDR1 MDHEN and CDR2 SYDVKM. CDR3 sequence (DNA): TGTGCCAGCATTAACCCGCCTAGGGGGAACACTGAAGCTTTCTTT. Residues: CASINPPRGNTEAFF.

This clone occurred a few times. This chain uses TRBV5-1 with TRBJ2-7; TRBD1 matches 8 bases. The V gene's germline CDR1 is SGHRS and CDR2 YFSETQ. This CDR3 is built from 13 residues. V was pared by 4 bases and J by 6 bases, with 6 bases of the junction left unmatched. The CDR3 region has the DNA TGCGCCAGCAGCGTGGACAGGGTAAGCGAGCAGTACTTC. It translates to CASSVDRVSEQYF.

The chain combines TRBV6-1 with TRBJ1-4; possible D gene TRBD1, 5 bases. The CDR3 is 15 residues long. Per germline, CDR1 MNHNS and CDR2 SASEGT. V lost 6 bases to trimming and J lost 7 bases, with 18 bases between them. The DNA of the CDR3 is TGTGCCAGCAGCCCGCCGGGACTTGGTAGTGAAAAACTGTTTTTT. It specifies CASSPPGLGSEKLFF.

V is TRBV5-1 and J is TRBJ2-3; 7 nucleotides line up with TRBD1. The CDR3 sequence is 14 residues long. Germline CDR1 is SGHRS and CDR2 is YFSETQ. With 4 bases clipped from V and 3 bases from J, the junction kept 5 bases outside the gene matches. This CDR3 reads CASSRQGQTDTQYF. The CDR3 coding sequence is TGCGCCAGCAGCCGACAGGGTCAGACAGATACGCAGTATTTT.

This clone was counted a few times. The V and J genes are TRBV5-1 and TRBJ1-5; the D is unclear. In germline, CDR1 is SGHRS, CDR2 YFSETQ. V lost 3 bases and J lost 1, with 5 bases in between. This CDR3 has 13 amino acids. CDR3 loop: CASSSGSNQPQHF. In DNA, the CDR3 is TGCGCCAGCAGCTCCGGCAGCAATCAGCCCCAGCATTTT.

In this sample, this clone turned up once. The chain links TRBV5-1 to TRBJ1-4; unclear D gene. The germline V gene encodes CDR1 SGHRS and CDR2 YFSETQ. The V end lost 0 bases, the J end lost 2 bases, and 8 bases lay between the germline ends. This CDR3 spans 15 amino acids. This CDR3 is CASSLEVGTNEKLFF. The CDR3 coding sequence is TGCGCCAGCAGCTTGGAGGTGGGGACTAATGAAAAACTGTTTTTT.

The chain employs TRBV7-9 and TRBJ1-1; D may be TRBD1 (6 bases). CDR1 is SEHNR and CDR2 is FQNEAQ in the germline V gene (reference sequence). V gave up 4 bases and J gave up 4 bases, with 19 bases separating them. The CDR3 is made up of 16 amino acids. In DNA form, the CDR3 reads TGTGCCAGCAGCTGGGCGGGGGAAACAGGGCCCACTGAAGCTTTCTTT. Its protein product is CASSWAGETGPTEAFF.

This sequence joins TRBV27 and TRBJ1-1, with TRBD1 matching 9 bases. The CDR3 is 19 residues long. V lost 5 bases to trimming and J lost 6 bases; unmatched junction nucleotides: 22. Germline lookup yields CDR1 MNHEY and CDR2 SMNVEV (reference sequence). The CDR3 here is CASSLFSSMTGGLTAEAFF. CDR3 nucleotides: TGTGCCAGCAGTCTATTCTCCTCAATGACAGGGGGATTGACGGCTGAAGCTTTCTTT.

The CDR3 here is CASSLESQGATQYF. The CDR3 DNA sequence: TGTGCCAGCAGCTTAGAATCTCAGGGGGCGACCCAGTACTTC. V and J are TRBV7-2 and TRBJ2-5; 8 nucleotides align to TRBD1. The CDR3 is 14 amino acids. The V segment lost 1 base and the J segment 7 bases; nucleotides outside the gene matches: 5. CDR1 and CDR2 from the germline V gene are SGHTA and FQGNSA.

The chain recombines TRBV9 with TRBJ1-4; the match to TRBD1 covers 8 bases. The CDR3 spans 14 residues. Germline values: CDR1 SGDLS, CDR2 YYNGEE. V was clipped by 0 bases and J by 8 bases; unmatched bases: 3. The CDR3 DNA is TGTGCCAGCAGCGTAGGGACAGGGAAGGAAAAACTGTTTTTT. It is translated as CASSVGTGKEKLFF.

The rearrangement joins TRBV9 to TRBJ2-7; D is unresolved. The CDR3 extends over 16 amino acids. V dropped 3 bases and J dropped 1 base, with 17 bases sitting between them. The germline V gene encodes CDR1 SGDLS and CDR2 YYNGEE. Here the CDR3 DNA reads TGTGCCAGCAGCGCCGGCTCGGAGATGCTTTCCTACGAGCAGTACTTC. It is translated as CASSAGSEMLSYEQYF.

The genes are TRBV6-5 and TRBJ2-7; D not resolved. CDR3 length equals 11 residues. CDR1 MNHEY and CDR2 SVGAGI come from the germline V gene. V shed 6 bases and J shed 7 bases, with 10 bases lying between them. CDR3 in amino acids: CASRVLGEQYF. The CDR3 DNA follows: TGTGCCAGCAGGGTCCTAGGGGAGCAGTACTTC.

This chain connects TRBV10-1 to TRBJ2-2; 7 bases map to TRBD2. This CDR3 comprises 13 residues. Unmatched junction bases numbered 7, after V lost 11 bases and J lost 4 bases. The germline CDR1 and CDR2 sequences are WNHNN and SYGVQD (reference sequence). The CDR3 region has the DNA TGCGCCTCCCGGGGGGAGGCCACCGGGGAGCTGTTTTTT. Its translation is CASRGEATGELFF.

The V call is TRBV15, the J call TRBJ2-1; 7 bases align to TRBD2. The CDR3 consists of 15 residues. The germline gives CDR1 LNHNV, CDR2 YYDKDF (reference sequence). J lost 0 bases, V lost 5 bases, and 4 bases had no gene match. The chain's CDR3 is CATSARTSSYNEQFF. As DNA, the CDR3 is TGTGCCACCAGCGCCCGGACTAGCTCCTACAATGAGCAGTTCTTC.

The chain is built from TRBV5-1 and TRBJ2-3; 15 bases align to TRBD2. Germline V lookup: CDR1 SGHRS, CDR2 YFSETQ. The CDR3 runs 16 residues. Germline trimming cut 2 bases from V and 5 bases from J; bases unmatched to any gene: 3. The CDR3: CASSFGLAGGIDTQYF. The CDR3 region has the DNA TGCGCCAGCAGCTTCGGACTAGCGGGGGGGATAGATACGCAGTATTTT.

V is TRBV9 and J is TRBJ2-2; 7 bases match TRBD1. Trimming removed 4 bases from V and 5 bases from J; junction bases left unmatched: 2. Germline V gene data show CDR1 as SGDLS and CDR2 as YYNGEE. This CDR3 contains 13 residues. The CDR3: CASSNRGTGELFF. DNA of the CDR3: TGTGCCAGCAGCAACAGGGGAACCGGGGAGCTGTTTTTT. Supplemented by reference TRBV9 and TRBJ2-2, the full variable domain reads DSGVTQTPKHLITATGQRVTLRCSPRSGDLSVYWYQQSLDQGLQFLIQYYNGEERAKGNILERFSAQQFPDLHSELNLSSLELGDSALYFCASSNRGTGELFFGEGSRLTVL.

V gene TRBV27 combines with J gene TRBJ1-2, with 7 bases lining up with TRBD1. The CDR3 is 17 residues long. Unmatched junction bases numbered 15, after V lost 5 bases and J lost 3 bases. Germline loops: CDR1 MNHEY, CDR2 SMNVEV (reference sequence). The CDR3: CASSPSTGPRPHYGYTF. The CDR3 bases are TGTGCCAGCAGTCCCTCGACAGGGCCCCGTCCACACTATGGCTACACCTTC.

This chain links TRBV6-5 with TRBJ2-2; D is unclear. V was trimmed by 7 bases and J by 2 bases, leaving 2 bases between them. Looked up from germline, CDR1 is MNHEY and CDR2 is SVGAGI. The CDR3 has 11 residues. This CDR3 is CASTNTGELFF. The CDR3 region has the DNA TGTGCCAGCACTAACACCGGGGAGCTGTTTTTT.

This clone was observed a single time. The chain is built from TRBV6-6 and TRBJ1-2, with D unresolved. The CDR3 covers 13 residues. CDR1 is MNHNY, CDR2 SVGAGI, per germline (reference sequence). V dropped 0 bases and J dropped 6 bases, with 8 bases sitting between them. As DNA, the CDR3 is TGTGCCAGCAGTTACTCGCGAGTGGATGGCTACACCTTC. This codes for CASSYSRVDGYTF.

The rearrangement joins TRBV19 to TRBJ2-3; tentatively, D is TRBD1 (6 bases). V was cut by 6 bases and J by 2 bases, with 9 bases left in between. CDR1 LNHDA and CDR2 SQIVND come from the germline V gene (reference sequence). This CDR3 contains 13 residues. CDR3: CASRDRPTDTQYF. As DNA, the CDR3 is TGTGCCAGTAGGGACAGACCCACAGATACGCAGTATTTT.

CDR3 amino acids: CASSPGTGGVGELFF. The CDR3 nucleotides read TGTGCCAGTAGTCCCGGGACAGGGGGGGTCGGGGAGCTGTTTTTT. The rearrangement joins TRBV19 to TRBJ2-2; 11 bases line up with TRBD1. There are 15 residues in the CDR3. Germline CDR1 reads LNHDA; CDR2 reads SQIVND (reference sequence). V lost 5 bases and J lost 7; bases outside the gene matches: 6. Looking up the rest from reference TRBV19 and TRBJ2-2 gives the full variable domain: DGGITQSPKYLFRKEGQNVTLSCEQNLNHDAMYWYRQDPGQGLRLIYYSQIVNDFQKGDIAEGYSVSREKKESFPLTVTSAQKNPTAFYLCASSPGTGGVGELFFGEGSRLTVL.

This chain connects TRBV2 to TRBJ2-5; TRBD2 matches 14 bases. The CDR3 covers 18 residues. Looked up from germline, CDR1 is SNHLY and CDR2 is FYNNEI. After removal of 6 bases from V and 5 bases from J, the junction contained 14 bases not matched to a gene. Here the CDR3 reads CASSDGTSGRRPGETQYF. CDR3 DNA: TGTGCCAGCAGCGACGGGACTAGCGGGAGAAGGCCGGGGGAGACCCAGTACTTC.

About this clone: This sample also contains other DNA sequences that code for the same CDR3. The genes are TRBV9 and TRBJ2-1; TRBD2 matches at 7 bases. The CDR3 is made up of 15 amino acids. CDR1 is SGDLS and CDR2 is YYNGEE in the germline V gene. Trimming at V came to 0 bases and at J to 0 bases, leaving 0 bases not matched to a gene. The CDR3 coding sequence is TGTGCCAGCAGCGTAGCGGGGGGCTCCTACAATGAGCAGTTCTTC. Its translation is CASSVAGGSYNEQFF.

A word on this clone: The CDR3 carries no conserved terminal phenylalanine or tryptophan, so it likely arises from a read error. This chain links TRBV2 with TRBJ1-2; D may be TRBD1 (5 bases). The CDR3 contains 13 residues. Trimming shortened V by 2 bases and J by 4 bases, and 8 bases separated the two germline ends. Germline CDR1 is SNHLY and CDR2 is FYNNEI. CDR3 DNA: TGTGCCAGCAGTGAAATGGGGACCTATGGCTACACCTCC. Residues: CASSEMGTYGYTS.

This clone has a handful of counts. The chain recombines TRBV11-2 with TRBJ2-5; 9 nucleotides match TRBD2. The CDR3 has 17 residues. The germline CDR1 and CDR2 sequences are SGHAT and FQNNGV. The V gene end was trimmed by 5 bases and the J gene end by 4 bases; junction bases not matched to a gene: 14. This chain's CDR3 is CASSPFGASGTLETQYF. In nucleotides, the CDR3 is TGTGCCAGCAGCCCCTTCGGGGCTAGCGGGACTTTAGAGACCCAGTACTTC.